The subject of this entry is one T cell receptor (beta chain). Its antigen remains undetermined. No qualities accompany the bases; no much larger clone lies one base away. Libraries were prepared through RT-PCR. TCRdb records Illumina HiSeq 2500 as the sequencer. TCRdb cleaned the public reads at Q25 with fastp, built clones with MiXCR and kept in-frame beta chains. Identical CDR3 protein sequences are pooled into one entry, listed with their most common genes and DNA. This sample lists roughly 160,000 distinct CDR3 sequences; about 10% were detected once. The top ten clones comprise roughly a third of the sample. The junction shows trimming of 3 bases on V and 4 bases on J, and the gene matches do not reach 8 bases of it. The CDR3 runs 17 amino acids, cysteine and phenylalanine included. Left in the record is the CDR3 DNA by itself, 51 bases read in frame from the first base. The germline V gene (reference sequence) sets CDR1 to MNHEY and CDR2 to SMNVEV.

The record originates from a study of response to subunit inactivated influenza vaccine (dated by TCRdb to 2016 to 2018). The study in broad terms: To follow how T cells responded to a trivalent subunit inactivated influenza vaccine, the researchers relied on deep quantitative profiling of the T cell receptor repertoire.

Study-wide findings and limitations: It was suggested by the authors that each seasonal influenza vaccination may recruit only a limited number of new T cells.

This TCR was sampled from a man between 50 and 69 years old who received an inactivated influenza vaccine. Donor details come from another sample of the same person, matched by shared clones. The sequence is built from TRBV27 and TRBJ2-1; a stretch of 11 junction bases matches TRBD2. The sequenced sample was CD8+ T cells sorted from PBMCs, obtained around 25 months after vaccination. The base sequence is TGTGCCAGCAGTTTTACCGTCGGGACTAGCGGATACAATGAGCAGTTCTTC. Translated, it reads CASSFTVGTSGYNEQFF.